This TCR beta chain was recorded in a study of blood T cell repertoires in COVID-19. V shed 6 bases, J shed 8 bases, and the junction held 7 bases outside the gene matches. CDR3 length: 13 residues. In germline, CDR1 is MDHEN, CDR2 SYDVKM. This clone was counted a single time. The same CDR3 is also encoded by other DNA sequences in this sample. Original handling: Amplifying reference gene primers gave estimates of nucleated cell counts. Clones were sequenced by immunoSEQ multiplex PCR, and TCRdb holds only the in-frame ones, with some missing. V and J calls and clone size are as listed in that table; D and trimming were resolved from the DNA. In the table there are around 300,000 clones, approximately 83% of which are singletons.

This receptor was obtained from a woman between 50 and 59 years old who had recovered from COVID-19. What was sequenced was peripheral blood. This chain joins TRBV28 and TRBJ1-2, with TRBD1 identical over 9 bases. The CDR3 DNA follows: TGTGCCAGCAGCCTACAGGGGGCTCGCGGCTACACCTTC. This encodes CASSLQGARGYTF.